Listed here are 26 T cell receptor beta chains from one sample, sequenced in a study of cytomegalovirus exposure and HLA in healthy donors (dated by TCRdb to 2016 to 2017). Library preparation used the immunoSEQ multiplex PCR assay. For the multiplex PCR, a mixture combining 60 forward primers for TCR Vbeta segments and 13 reverse primers for TCR Jbeta segments was used. Sourced from immuneACCESS, this table was stored by TCRdb with only in-frame sequences that have V and J called. A share of the clones is absent; for the studies checked, an unresolved V gene accounts for under half, and the remainder has no known explanation. For this sample the table gives 85,000 to 130,000 clones, of which approximately 80% were detected only once. 4.1% of the sample belongs to the ten largest clones. Sequencing was carried out using PBMCs. These receptors came from a female donor in good health and CMV-seropositive.

This rearrangement joins TRBV7-2 to TRBJ2-1; 7 bases match TRBD2. CDR3 length: 13 residues. Per the germline V gene, CDR1 is SGHTA and CDR2 is FQGNSA. The trim removed 1 base at V and 13 bases at J, leaving 7 bases unmatched. The CDR3 region has the DNA TGTGCCAGCAGCTTAGAAAGGCTAGCGGCCCAGTTCTTC. Residues: CASSLERLAAQFF.

This chain joins TRBV5-4 and TRBJ2-7, with 7 bases lining up with TRBD2. The CDR3 is 15 amino acids. Germline CDR1 SGHNT, CDR2 YYREEE (reference sequence). Trimming at V came to 4 bases and at J to 3 bases, leaving 10 bases not matched to a gene. CDR3 nucleotides: TGTGCCAGCAGCCGGACGGGAGGACAAAGCTACGAGCAGTACTTC. Translated: CASSRTGGQSYEQYF.

The chain recombines TRBV2 with TRBJ2-7; D possibly corresponds to TRBD1 (6 bases). With 3 bases removed from V and 1 base from J, the gap between germline ends came to 7 bases. Germline-derived CDR1 and CDR2 are SNHLY and FYNNEI. The CDR3 has 13 amino acids. The CDR3 sequence: CASSEQGSYEQYF. The CDR3 region has the DNA TGTGCCAGCAGTGAGCAGGGGTCCTACGAGCAGTACTTC.

The chain uses TRBV5-1 and TRBJ2-1, with D tentatively TRBD1 (6 bases). This CDR3 is built from 16 residues. V was trimmed by 4 bases and J by 8 bases, leaving 22 bases between them. Looked up from germline, CDR1 is SGHRS and CDR2 is YFSETQ. CDR3 loop: CASSVGATIRGDEQFF. In DNA form, the CDR3 reads TGCGCCAGCAGCGTGGGGGCCACTATCAGGGGCGATGAGCAGTTCTTC.

This chain joins TRBV2 and TRBJ1-1, with D uncertain. Trimming stripped 1 base from V and 1 base from J, with 16 bases between. This CDR3 has 17 amino acids. Looked up from germline, CDR1 is SNHLY and CDR2 is FYNNEI. The CDR3 is CASSEVPVMGRNTEAFF. CDR3 bases: TGTGCCAGCAGTGAAGTTCCAGTAATGGGGAGGAACACTGAAGCTTTCTTT.

V usage is TRBV5-1 and J usage is TRBJ1-1; D is unclear. V was trimmed by 2 bases and J by 5 bases, leaving 13 bases between them. The V gene's germline CDR1 is SGHRS and CDR2 YFSETQ. The CDR3 totals 14 residues. This chain's CDR3 is CASSFGRSLTEAFF. The CDR3 DNA sequence: TGCGCCAGCAGCTTCGGCAGGTCTCTGACTGAAGCTTTCTTT.

The chain employs TRBV25-1 and TRBJ2-5; D possibly corresponds to TRBD2 (7 bases). The V gene's germline CDR1 is MGHDK and CDR2 SYGVNS. The CDR3 is 17 residues long. V was pared by 2 bases and J by 5 bases, with 21 bases between. The CDR3 spells CASSEVGGGGGGETQYF. In DNA form, the CDR3 reads TGTGCCAGCAGTGAAGTCGGTGGAGGGGGAGGGGGGGAGACCCAGTACTTC.

The rearrangement joins TRBV6-1 to TRBJ2-2; no clear D gene. CDR1 is MNHNS and CDR2 is SASEGT in the germline V gene. The germline V and J ends were trimmed by 5 bases and 5 bases, with 9 bases remaining between them. The CDR3 sequence is 13 residues long. For the CDR3, the DNA is TGTGCCAGCAGTCGAATGACAACCGGGGAGCTGTTTTTT. Its protein product is CASSRMTTGELFF.

The chain recombines TRBV27 with TRBJ2-3; D remains ambiguous. The CDR3 is 14 amino acids. V dropped 2 bases and J dropped 2 bases, with 8 bases sitting between them. Germline V CDR1 and CDR2: MNHEY, SMNVEV (reference sequence). The CDR3 loop reads CASSLVVNTDTQYF. CDR3 coding DNA: TGTGCCAGCAGTTTAGTAGTGAACACAGATACGCAGTATTTT.

As concerns this clone: One end of the junction varies from germline; a read error may be responsible. Different DNA sequences within this sample yield the same CDR3. J is TRBJ1-4 and V is TRBV12-5; D may be TRBD1 (5 bases). This CDR3 has 18 residues. Per the germline V gene, CDR1 is LGHNT and CDR2 is FRNRAP. This CDR3 reads CASGLVRAGKWTNEKLFF. The CDR3 coding sequence is TGTGCTAGTGGTTTGGTACGGGCAGGGAAGTGGACTAATGAAAAACTATTTTTT.

This rearrangement joins TRBV30 to TRBJ1-1, with D possibly matching TRBD1 (6 bases). The CDR3 has 12 amino acids. The germline V gene has CDR1 GTSNPN and CDR2 SVGIG (reference sequence). Trimming shortened V by 5 bases and J by 6 bases, and 13 bases separated the two germline ends. The CDR3 nucleotides are TGTGCCTGGGGCAGGGGCAGCGCTGAAGCTTTCTTT. It encodes CAWGRGSAEAFF.

V usage is TRBV6-6 and J usage is TRBJ1-5; D is ambiguous. V lost 7 bases and J lost 7, with 23 bases in between. Germline V lookup: CDR1 MNHNY, CDR2 SVGAGI (reference sequence). The CDR3 runs 16 residues. Written as DNA, the CDR3 is TGTGCCAGCACCCACTTTGGGGTGGAGGGCAGCCAGCCCCAGCATTTT. Translated: CASTHFGVEGSQPQHF.

CDR3 region: CASSLYGFGAGGNEKLFF. CDR3 bases: TGTGCCAGCAGTTTATACGGGTTCGGGGCAGGGGGAAATGAAAAACTGTTTTTT. The rearrangement links TRBV27 to TRBJ1-4; 7 nucleotides align to TRBD1. V gave up 1 base and J gave up 5 bases; unmatched junction bases: 13. CDR1 MNHEY and CDR2 SMNVEV come from the germline V gene (reference sequence). The CDR3 runs 18 residues.

This clone was counted between two and nine times. J is TRBJ2-1 and V is TRBV5-4, with D possibly matching TRBD2 (6 bases). The germline CDR1 and CDR2 sequences are SGHNT and YYREEE (reference sequence). CDR3 size: 16 residues. The V end lost 0 bases, the J end lost 6 bases, and 16 bases lay between the germline ends. The DNA of the CDR3 is TGTGCCAGCAGCTTGGTGGCGGGAAATAAGGCCAATGAGCAGTTCTTC. This translates into CASSLVAGNKANEQFF. Together with reference TRBV5-4 and TRBJ2-1, the CDR3 gives the full variable domain: ETGVTQSPTHLIKTRGQQVTLRCSSQSGHNTVSWYQQALGQGPQFIFQYYREEENGRGNFPPRFSGLQFPNYSSELNVNALELDDSALYLCASSLVAGNKANEQFFGPGTRLTVL.

In its sample, this clone was seen a few times. The rearrangement joins TRBV6-5 to TRBJ2-1; 12 nucleotides match TRBD2. Losses at the gene ends were 2 bases for V and 3 bases for J; bases not matched to a gene: 2. The CDR3 loop spans 16 amino acids. The germline V gene has CDR1 MNHEY and CDR2 SVGAGI. The CDR3 region is CASSYTSGRFYNEQFF. For the CDR3, the DNA is TGTGCCAGCAGTTACACTAGCGGGAGGTTCTACAATGAGCAGTTCTTC.

This clone was picked up one time. The genes are TRBV4-3 and TRBJ1-6, with a possible D match to TRBD1 (5 bases). CDR1 is LGHNA, CDR2 YSLEER, per germline. V gave up 1 base and J gave up 10 bases, with 8 bases separating them. The CDR3 loop spans 13 amino acids. The DNA of the CDR3 is TGCGCCAGCAGCCAAGTCGGGGGGTCACCCCTCCACTTT. Translating gives CASSQVGGSPLHF.

The chain is built from TRBV7-2 and TRBJ2-1, with D unresolved. Trimming took 3 bases from V and 13 from J, leaving 16 bases between them. Germline V gene data show CDR1 as SGHTA and CDR2 as FQGNSA. CDR3 size: 13 residues. This CDR3 reads CASSFLQVSRQFF. DNA of the CDR3: TGTGCCAGCAGCTTCCTCCAGGTATCCCGCCAGTTCTTC.

The chain is built from TRBV5-1 and TRBJ1-2; 10 positions match TRBD1. Germline loops: CDR1 SGHRS, CDR2 YFSETQ. J was trimmed by 7 bases and V by 4 bases; bases with no gene match: 4. The CDR3 is 13 residues long. CDR3 DNA: TGCGCCAGCAGCGGGACAGGGGAGGTTGGCTACACCTTC. Its protein is CASSGTGEVGYTF.

V is TRBV7-8 and J is TRBJ2-1, with a possible D match to TRBD1 (5 bases). The CDR3 has 15 residues. Germline V CDR1 and CDR2: SGHVS, FQNEAQ. Deletions cut 5 bases from V and 7 bases from J, with 18 bases between. The CDR3 coding sequence is TGTGCCAGCAGCCCAAGACAGTCCCATCGGAATGAGCAGTTCTTC. This encodes CASSPRQSHRNEQFF.

This clone was recorded a few times. V gene TRBV15 combines with J gene TRBJ2-3; D call uncertain. V was cut by 1 base and J by 3 bases, with 2 bases left in between. Germline V lookup: CDR1 LNHNV, CDR2 YYDKDF (reference sequence). The CDR3 length is 12 residues. CDR3 bases: TGTGCCACCAGCAGAGCTACAGATACGCAGTATTTT. Amino acid sequence: CATSRATDTQYF.

The gene calls are TRBV7-6 and TRBJ2-3; no clear D. Deletions cut 4 bases from V and 3 bases from J, with 11 bases between. The germline gives CDR1 SGHVS, CDR2 FNYEAQ. This CDR3 has 14 residues. CDR3 in amino acids: CASSSPGVTDTQYF. The CDR3 region has the DNA TGTGCCAGCAGCTCGCCCGGAGTGACAGATACGCAGTATTTT. Looking up the rest from reference TRBV7-6 and TRBJ2-3 gives the full variable domain: GAGVSQSPRYKVTKRGQDVALRCDPISGHVSLYWYRQALGQGPEFLTYFNYEAQQDKSGLPNDRFSAERPEGSISTLTIQRTEQRDSAMYRCASSSPGVTDTQYFGPGTRLTVL.

V is TRBV11-2 and J is TRBJ2-7, with 12 bases lining up with TRBD2. The germline CDR1 and CDR2 sequences are SGHAT and FQNNGV. This CDR3 has 14 amino acids. The V gene end was trimmed by 5 bases and the J gene end by 5 bases; junction bases not matched to a gene: 4. The CDR3 spells CASSPRTSGNEQYF. In nucleotides, the CDR3 is TGTGCCAGCAGCCCCCGGACTAGCGGGAACGAGCAGTACTTC.

The gene calls are TRBV2 and TRBJ1-5, with D tentatively TRBD1 (6 bases). Per the germline V gene, CDR1 is SNHLY and CDR2 is FYNNEI. Trimming removed 8 bases at V and 0 bases at J, with 11 bases between. The CDR3 extends over 14 amino acids. CDR3 amino acids: CASRQQGSNQPQHF. Written as DNA, the CDR3 is TGTGCCAGCCGACAACAGGGTAGCAATCAGCCCCAGCATTTT.

The chain recombines TRBV7-9 with TRBJ2-2, with a weak D call TRBD2 (5 bases). Trimming cost V 5 bases and J 9 bases, with 13 bases left between them. CDR3 size: 13 residues. CDR1 and CDR2 (germline): SEHNR, FQNEAQ (reference sequence). CDR3 bases: TGTGCCAGCAGCGGAACTAGTCTAAGGGAGCTGTTTTTT. Translating it yields CASSGTSLRELFF.

The gene calls are TRBV10-1 and TRBJ2-3, with 9 bases aligning to TRBD2. V lost 6 bases to trimming and J lost 3 bases; unmatched junction nucleotides: 10. CDR1 and CDR2 (germline): WNHNN, SYGVQD (reference sequence). The CDR3 consists of 16 residues. CDR3 in amino acids: CASRLEREERTDTQYF. The CDR3 region has the DNA TGCGCCAGCAGGCTGGAGCGGGAGGAAAGGACAGATACGCAGTATTTT.

This chain joins TRBV4-1 and TRBJ1-6; no definite D call. Germline CDR1 reads MGHRA; CDR2 reads YSYEKL. The CDR3 sequence is 15 residues long. Deletions cut 1 base from V and 9 bases from J, with 13 bases between. The CDR3 region is CASSQVWADSSPLHF. CDR3 DNA sequence: TGCGCCAGCAGCCAAGTCTGGGCCGATAGTTCACCCCTCCACTTT.